There are a few counts of the clone carrying this T cell receptor (beta chain). Its specificity is unknown. It was with 60 Vbeta and 13 Jbeta primers that the PCR ran. Original processing methods: In a later analysis, around 12 million of 75 million to 90 million unique beta chains occurred in at least two donors. This table comes from immunoSEQ multiplex PCR, and its TCRdb copy is limited to in-frame clones, with some not included. D and trimming were read from the DNA, whereas the V and J calls and clone size are those reported in that table. The sample has around 130,000 clones, around 77% seen once. This sample is drawn from a study of cytomegalovirus exposure and HLA in healthy donors. The germline V and J ends were trimmed by 1 base and 0 bases, with 13 bases remaining between them. From germline, CDR1 is LNHNV and CDR2 YYDKDF (reference sequence). The CDR3 is made up of 18 amino acids. General study results and limits: Fewer than 200 TCR beta chains were listed as cytomegalovirus-associated.

The sequencing sample was made of PBMCs. This sequence joins TRBV15 and TRBJ2-6; no clear D. The sequence was collected from a man between 18 and 35 years old in good health and CMV-seropositive. DNA for the CDR3: TGTGCCACCAGCAGAGTATTGGCAGACATCTCTGGGGCCAACGTCCTGACTTTC. It is translated as CATSRVLADISGANVLTF.